Reported below is one TCR beta chain. Its antigen remains undetermined. Per-nucleotide qualities are absent, and no much larger clonotype sits a single base away. In the germline V gene, CDR1 corresponds to SGHRS and CDR2 to YFSETQ. Taken from cysteine to phenylalanine, the CDR3 has 15 residues. The read is trimmed to its CDR3 DNA, 45 bases read in frame from base 1. Trimming takes 3 bases off V and 7 bases off J; junction bases not matched to a gene: 7. Using the deep immunoSEQ assay, multiplex PCR amplified TCR CDR3 regions from genomic DNA. For each cell subset, the extracted genomic DNA was distributed evenly across all wells of several immunoSEQ 96-well plates, and each plate served as one replicate. For sorted subsets, around 200 ng genomic DNA, equal to some 28,000 T cell genomes, was loaded into each replicate PCR. Purified libraries were quantified with a Qubit 3.0 fluorometer, sized on a Bioanalyzer 2100, and re-quantified with the KAPA Library Quantification kit. Each immunoSEQ 96-well plate was sequenced on its own single-read 150-cycle Illumina NextSeq 550 flow cell. The source study handled its data this way. Because the immunoSEQ output held only junctional sequences and lacked quality scores, the filtering could not match the filtering applied to full-length reads. To assign V/J genes and CDR3, sequences were annotated against IMGT germline references using PyIR, a Python wrapper for IgBLAST v1.9. Reads were filtered out if the reads had weak V/J assignments (E-value above 1e-6), no CDR3, stop codons, out-of-frame junctions, or ambiguous translated residues. A V3J clonotype was defined by an identical inferred V gene, J gene, and CDR3 amino acid sequence. Percentage overlap between repertoires was computed as shared unique clonotypes divided by the size of the smaller repertoire. Three approaches were used to assess repertoire richness: RTK rarefaction, the Chao1 estimator, and Recon v2.1 estimates of unobserved clonotypes. OLGA was used to compute generation probabilities for all TCRbeta clonotypes that the gDNA method yielded from a handful of donors. TCRdb took over this immuneACCESS table, retaining in-frame rearrangements with V and J assigned. Such tables are incomplete; in checked studies, under half of the missing clones stem from an unresolved V gene, and the remainder is unexplained. The DNA was the basis for D and trimming; V, J and clone size are from that table. The sample table holds around 2.1 million clones, of which about 94% were seen once. Roughly 0.13% of the sample lies in the top ten.

This sample was included in a study of shared clonotypes between healthy human individuals (dated by TCRdb to 2019 to 2021). Notes on the research overall: Three men and two women, aged 18 to 49 years, made up the cohort. Per donor, three plates each were used for CD4 naive and CD4 memory, two for CD8 naive, and one for CD8 memory. Blood TCR repertoires of several healthy adults were deeply sequenced to estimate repertoire size and the extent of clonotype sharing between individuals. To increase sequencing depth and limit assay-specific biases, TCR repertoire library preparation and sequencing were carried out by different laboratories using diverse techniques. Per donor, leukapheresis produced somewhere between about 0.9 and 9 billion PBMCs.

Donors were healthy HIV-negative adults with no recently reported acute infections or vaccinations. Only Caucasian adults living in Nashville, Tennessee, USA were represented among the donors. CD4+ T cells were enriched through magnetic negative selection, after which naive cells were positively selected on CD45RA and the remaining negative fraction served as the memory subset. After blood collection by leukapheresis, PBMCs were isolated using Ficoll-Histopaque density gradient centrifugation and then cryopreserved in the vapor phase of liquid nitrogen. Analytical flow cytometry was used to check the purity and quantity of each magnetically sorted T cell population. Each sorted fraction had its genomic DNA isolated and then quantified by UV absorbance on a Nanodrop 2000c. The full study reports these points: Estimated clonotype richness was generally larger for naive than for memory subsets. Higher generation probabilities were observed for clonotypes shared by all four sorted-subset donors than for non-shared clonotypes. Based on pairwise subsampling, the degree of clonotype sharing among donors was expected to be affected by sequencing depth. About 5% of naive CD4, 3.5% of naive CD8, roughly 2.4% of memory CD4, and over 0.35% of memory CD8 clonotypes were shared across a few donors. Because the study included a small number of donors, the genetic and exposure-history diversity represented was limited. Incomplete sequencing was indicated by rarefaction of sorted-subset datasets, despite the large sequencing depth. Sampling was restricted to blood, and TCR repertoires in tissue are likely to differ from TCR repertoires in blood.

The sample comprised naive CD4+ T cells sorted from blood. The cell subset or site label on this specimen signifies: CD45RA+ positively selected. The rearrangement combines TRBV5-1 with TRBJ1-4, and TRBD1 aligns with 9 junction nucleotides. The receptor was isolated from a man in his late teens or twenties in good health. The nucleotide sequence is given as TGCGCCAGCAGCTACACAGGGGGCTCTCGTGAAAAACTGTTTTTT. The resulting protein is CASSYTGGSREKLFF.